The rows below give T cell receptor beta chains drawn from one sample of a study of blood T cells in healthy people across ages. TCRdb independently ran MiXCR on the 5' RACE reads; one entry per CDR3 protein. Of approximately 800,000 distinct CDR3 sequences listed, around 36% are singletons. The sequenced sample was blood. The receptors shown here come from a man between 18 and 29 years old in good health. Both conserved end residues are part of each CDR3. The D gene is left open where the match is weak. Clone size is not always given. Where it is, it says once, few, many or a class for expanded clones.

.	.	TRBV28	TRBJ2-5	CASTSPRGPQYF	TGTGCCAGCACATCTCCCCGGGGGCCGCAGTACTTC
.	.	TRBV7-2	TRBJ1-2	CASTAQGQGYGYTF	TGTGCCAGCACCGCACAAGGGCAGGGCTATGGCTACACCTTC
.	many	TRBV7-2	TRBJ2-7	CASSQMGVSSYEQYF	TGTGCCAGCAGCCAGATGGGTGTTAGCTCCTACGAGCAGTACTTC
.	few	TRBV12-3/TRBV12-4	TRBJ2-1	CASSLRQPKWDEQFF	TGTGCCAGCAGTTTAAGGCAGCCAAAATGGGATGAGCAGTTCTTC
TRBD2	many	TRBV12-3/TRBV12-4	TRBJ2-1	CASSPRTSGRYNEQFF	TGTGCCAGCAGTCCGCGGACTAGCGGGCGATACAATGAGCAGTTCTTC
.	.	TRBV12-3/TRBV12-4	TRBJ2-7	CASSLARGASYNEQYF	TGTGCCAGCAGTTTAGCTCGGGGGGCGTCCTACAATGAGCAGTACTTC
TRBD1	.	TRBV12-3/TRBV12-4	TRBJ1-1	CASSEGQGLTEAFF	TGTGCCAGCAGTGAGGGACAGGGGCTCACTGAAGCTTTCTTT
.	many	TRBV4-3	TRBJ2-3	CASSQGGLTDTQYF	TGCGCCAGCAGCCAGGGGGGGCTCACAGATACGCAGTATTTT
.	few	TRBV20-1	TRBJ1-1	CSALMSDTEAFF	TGCAGTGCACTCATGAGCGACACTGAAGCTTTCTTT
TRBD2	.	TRBV24-1	TRBJ2-1	CATSGGISGDLNEQFF	TGTGCCACCAGTGGTGGTATTAGCGGGGACCTCAATGAGCAGTTCTTC
.	.	TRBV5-1	TRBJ2-1	CASSSRGQGGSSYNEQFF	TGCGCCAGCAGTTCGAGGGGCCAGGGGGGAAGCTCCTACAATGAGCAGTTCTTC
.	once	TRBV6-5	TRBJ1-4	CASASISPEKLFF	TGTGCCAGCGCCTCTATATCGCCCGAAAAACTGTTTTTT
.	few	TRBV4-3	TRBJ2-5	CASSRDSQGETQYF	TGCGCCAGCAGCAGGGATAGCCAAGGAGAGACCCAGTACTTC
TRBD1	.	TRBV7-3	TRBJ2-3	CASSADRSITDTQYF	TGTGCCAGCAGCGCGGACAGGAGTATCACAGATACGCAGTATTTT
.	many	TRBV7-9	TRBJ2-1	CASSLGPRYNEQFF	TGTGCCAGCAGCTTAGGCCCAAGATACAATGAGCAGTTCTTC
TRBD2	few	TRBV20-1	TRBJ2-1	CSARLGWSAGGRDYQFF	TGCAGTGCTAGACTTGGATGGTCAGCGGGGGGCCGTGATTATCAGTTCTTC
.	.	TRBV12-3/TRBV12-4	TRBJ1-2	CASSLVKAFVDGYTF	TGTGCCAGCAGTTTAGTTAAGGCGTTTGTTGATGGCTACACCTTC
.	few	TRBV6-5	TRBJ2-5	CASSYSINYQETQYF	TGTGCCAGCAGTTACTCCATCAATTACCAAGAGACCCAGTACTTC
.	.	TRBV27	TRBJ2-5	CASSLWQGGNEQYF	TGTGCCAGCAGTTTATGGCAGGGAGGCAATGAGCAGTACTTC
.	.	TRBV20-1	TRBJ2-7	CSANGGHTPEQYF	TGCAGTGCGAACGGGGGGCATACTCCTGAGCAGTACTTC
.	.	TRBV12-3/TRBV12-4	TRBJ2-1	CASTNSGVNEQFF	TGTGCCAGCACCAACTCGGGGGTAAATGAGCAGTTCTTC
.	many	TRBV6-2/TRBV6-3	TRBJ2-5	CASSYSEETQYF	TGTGCCAGCAGTTACTCGGAGGAGACCCAGTACTTC
TRBD1	few	TRBV20-1	TRBJ1-5	CSARKGARNQPQHF	TGCAGTGCTAGAAAGGGGGCTCGGAATCAGCCCCAGCATTTT
.	.	TRBV3-1	TRBJ2-1	CASSLVEGNEQFF	TGTGCCAGCAGCCTTGTGGAGGGAAATGAGCAGTTCTTC
.	.	TRBV7-2	TRBJ1-5	CASSQQGTGNQPRHF	TGTGCCAGCAGCCAACAGGGTACCGGCAATCAGCCCCGGCATTTT
TRBD2	few	TRBV9	TRBJ2-3	CASSPSGGLLDTQYF	TGTGCCAGCAGCCCATCGGGGGGGCTTTTAGATACGCAGTATTTT
.	.	TRBV7-2	TRBJ1-2	CASSLPPNYGYTF	TGTGCCAGCAGCTTACCTCCTAACTATGGCTACACCTTC
.	.	TRBV7-9	TRBJ2-5	CASSTAGAQETQYF	TGTGCCAGCAGCACGGCGGGGGCCCAAGAGACCCAGTACTTC
TRBD1	few	TRBV20-1	TRBJ2-7	CSALTTGQVTYEQYF	TGCAGTGCGCTGACGACGGGACAGGTGACCTACGAGCAGTACTTC
.	.	TRBV2	TRBJ1-1	CASSEAGGKGLNAEAFF	TGTGCCAGCAGTGAAGCAGGGGGAAAGGGGCTGAACGCTGAAGCTTTCTTT